A single sample is the source of the 14 T cell receptor beta chains below, sequenced in a study of shared clonotypes between healthy human individuals (dated by TCRdb to 2019 to 2021). The library was prepared using the immunoSEQ multiplex PCR assay. This is the immuneACCESS table as TCRdb keeps it, with only in-frame sequences that have V and J called. A part of the clones is gone; compared with another copy, unresolved V genes explain less than half, and the rest is unexplained. The sample table shows around 1.1 million clones, and around 77% are seen once. Jointly, the top ten make up 0.89% of the sample. Sample: memory CD4+ T cells from PBMCs. According to the study, the label for this sample's cell subset or site signals: CD45RA-negative fraction. Receptors were obtained from a young man in good health. Some clones in this sample may be carry-over from other donors' samples.

The gene calls are TRBV18 and TRBJ1-2; TRBD1 aligns across 7 bases. The CDR3 contains 14 residues. Per the germline V gene, CDR1 is KGHSH and CDR2 is LQKENI. The V segment lost 3 bases and the J segment 3 bases; nucleotides outside the gene matches: 4. The CDR3 DNA reads TGTGCCAGCTCACCGACAGGGTGGGACTATGGCTACACCTTC. It encodes CASSPTGWDYGYTF.

The V call is TRBV4-3, the J call TRBJ1-2, with D unresolved. Trimming left V 0 bases short and J 5 bases short, with 10 bases between. CDR1 and CDR2 (germline): LGHNA, YSLEER. The CDR3 extends over 14 amino acids. The CDR3 DNA sequence: TGCGCCAGCAGCCAAGATCGAAGTAGTTATGGCTACACCTTC. Protein product: CASSQDRSSYGYTF.

V gene TRBV5-1 combines with J gene TRBJ2-1, with TRBD2 identical over 7 bases. V dropped 3 bases and J dropped 2; count of bases not matched to a gene: 11. CDR3 length: 17 residues. The V gene's germline CDR1 is SGHRS and CDR2 YFSETQ. CDR3 in DNA: TGCGCCAGCAGCTCCCTCGGGGGGAGCGGGACCTACAATGAGCAGTTCTTC. Residues: CASSSLGGSGTYNEQFF.

This rearrangement joins TRBV2 to TRBJ2-7; 7 bases are shared with TRBD1. CDR3 size: 12 residues. The J segment lost 4 bases and the V segment lost 6 bases, leaving 3 bases of the junction unmatched. Germline lookup yields CDR1 SNHLY and CDR2 FYNNEI. CDR3 protein: CASRGTEYEQYF. CDR3 coding DNA: TGTGCCAGCAGGGGGACAGAGTACGAGCAGTACTTC.

This chain connects TRBV11-2 to TRBJ1-3; the match to TRBD1 covers 7 bases. Germline lookup yields CDR1 SGHAT and CDR2 FQNNGV. The ends lost 6 bases at V and 0 bases at J; junction bases unmatched: 5. This CDR3 contains 15 residues. The CDR3 region has the DNA TGTGCCAGCAGGGAACAGGGGAGCTCTGGAAACACCATATATTTT. It is translated as CASREQGSSGNTIYF.

On this clone itself: The same CDR3 can be traced to other DNA sequences in this sample. The rearrangement uses TRBV5-1 and TRBJ2-5; 8 bases map to TRBD1. V was clipped by 3 bases and J by 2 bases; unmatched bases: 3. The CDR3 has 14 amino acids. Germline V lookup: CDR1 SGHRS, CDR2 YFSETQ. DNA for the CDR3: TGCGCCAGCAGCTCCAGGGGGCCTCAAGAGACCCAGTACTTC. It codes for CASSSRGPQETQYF.

This clone came up a few times. The chain uses TRBV18 and TRBJ2-7; unclear D gene. V shed 0 bases and J shed 4 bases, with 7 bases lying between them. The germline V gene encodes CDR1 KGHSH and CDR2 LQKENI. The CDR3 is made up of 13 amino acids. The CDR3 protein is CASSPPSRYEQYF. The CDR3 coding sequence is TGTGCCAGCTCACCACCGAGCAGATACGAGCAGTACTTC.

V usage is TRBV6-6 and J usage is TRBJ2-1; TRBD2 agrees at 11 bases. J was trimmed by 6 bases and V by 6 bases; bases with no gene match: 7. The CDR3 runs 15 residues. The germline V gene encodes CDR1 MNHNY and CDR2 SVGAGI (reference sequence). The CDR3 DNA follows: TGTGCCAGCAGCGACGGGACTAGCGGAGTCAATGAGCAGTTCTTC. Translating gives CASSDGTSGVNEQFF.

This clone was counted only a few times. The V gene is TRBV29-1, the J gene TRBJ2-1, with D maybe TRBD2 (5 bases). Per germline, CDR1 SQVTM and CDR2 ANQGSEA. This CDR3 has 14 residues. Trimming cost V 4 bases and J 5 bases, with 15 bases left between them. The CDR3 bases are TGCAGCGTTGCAAAGGACTTCATTAACAATGAGCAGTTCTTC. This translates into CSVAKDFINNEQFF.

The chain has TRBV5-6 and TRBJ2-1; no clear D gene. CDR1 is SGHDT, CDR2 YYEEEE, per germline. CDR3 length equals 13 residues. V was shortened by 1 base and J by 12 bases, with 14 bases between the two germline ends. The CDR3 spells CASSLMDGDGQFF. CDR3 DNA sequence: TGTGCCAGCAGCTTGATGGATGGGGATGGGCAGTTCTTC.

This chain connects TRBV29-1 to TRBJ2-5; possibly TRBD2 for D (6 bases). In germline, CDR1 is SQVTM, CDR2 ANQGSEA. The length of the CDR3 is 14 residues. V was clipped by 2 bases and J by 4 bases, with 14 bases between them. The CDR3 bases are TGCAGCGTTGAAAGGGCGGGAAGGTCAGAGACCCAGTACTTC. Its protein product is CSVERAGRSETQYF.

The V gene is TRBV2, the J gene TRBJ1-2, with TRBD1 as a possible D gene (5 bases). Germline CDR1 is SNHLY and CDR2 is FYNNEI. The ends were cut back, 1 base at V and 4 bases at J, with 7 bases in the middle. The CDR3 runs 13 residues. CDR3 region: CASSEGTSYGYTF. The CDR3 DNA sequence: TGTGCCAGCAGTGAAGGGACAAGCTATGGCTACACCTTC. The full variable domain, completed using reference TRBV2 and TRBJ1-2, is EPEVTQTPSHQVTQMGQEVILRCVPISNHLYFYWYRQILGQKVEFLVSFYNNEISEKSEIFDDQFSVERPDGSNFTLKIRSTKLEDSAMYFCASSEGTSYGYTFGSGTRLTVV.

A few counts support this clone. The chain is built from TRBV7-6 and TRBJ2-7; D might be TRBD1 (5 bases). V lost 1 base and J 1 base, leaving 23 bases between the germline ends. The V gene's germline CDR1 is SGHVS and CDR2 FNYEAQ. The CDR3 extends over 19 amino acids. CDR3 sequence: CASSLGPPYPGRKSYEQYF. The CDR3 bases are TGTGCCAGCAGCTTAGGACCACCCTATCCAGGGCGGAAGTCCTACGAGCAGTACTTC.

Details on this clone: The sample carries other DNA sequences with the same CDR3. The V and J genes are TRBV6-6 and TRBJ2-7, with D unclear. With 0 bases removed from V and 0 bases from J, the gap between germline ends came to 9 bases. The CDR3 runs 15 residues. Germline-derived CDR1 and CDR2 are MNHNY and SVGAGI (reference sequence). Written as DNA, the CDR3 is TGTGCCAGCAGTTACTCTGCCGGAAACTCCTACGAGCAGTACTTC. Protein sequence: CASSYSAGNSYEQYF.